The 6 T cell receptor beta chains reported below all come from one sample, sequenced in a study of cytomegalovirus exposure and HLA in healthy donors (dated by TCRdb to the late 2010s). Library generation was performed with the immunoSEQ multiplex PCR assay. The source is immuneACCESS, and TCRdb retained only in-frame sequences with V and J called. Part of the clones is not carried over; for the studies checked, unresolved V genes explain less than half of this, and the remainder is unexplained. The sample table lists about 120,000 clones, 85% to 90% of them with a count of one. Approximately 1.2% of the sample belongs to the ten largest clones. The sequencing sample was made of PBMCs. These receptors came from a woman aged 18-29 years in good health and CMV-seronegative.

Only a few counts were recorded for this clone. V usage is TRBV2 and J usage is TRBJ1-2, with TRBD1 matching over 9 bases. Germline-derived CDR1 and CDR2 are SNHLY and FYNNEI. J lost 5 bases, V lost 7 bases, and 2 bases had no gene match. The CDR3 loop spans 12 amino acids. Here the CDR3 reads CASTGTGYGYTF. The CDR3 nucleotides read TGTGCCAGCACCGGGACAGGGTATGGCTACACCTTC.

The rearrangement joins TRBV5-1 to TRBJ2-1; D gene unclear. This CDR3 is 12 amino acids long. Germline V lookup: CDR1 SGHRS, CDR2 YFSETQ. With 4 bases removed from V and 5 bases from J, the gap between germline ends came to 7 bases. CDR3 nucleotide sequence: TGCGCCAGCAGCCCTTACAACAATGAGCAGTTCTTC. The encoded protein is CASSPYNNEQFF.

The rearrangement uses TRBV5-1 and TRBJ2-2, with D possibly matching TRBD1 (6 bases). The germline CDR1 and CDR2 sequences are SGHRS and YFSETQ. Trimming stripped 1 base from V and 6 bases from J, with 7 bases between. The CDR3 loop spans 13 amino acids. The CDR3 DNA reads as TGCGCCAGCAGCTTGTCAGGGGCCGGGGAGCTGTTTTTT. This gives the protein CASSLSGAGELFF.

With regard to this clone: The junction departs from germline at one end; a sequencing error may be responsible. The chain uses TRBV6-5 and TRBJ2-6; 9 nucleotides line up with TRBD1. The germline V gene encodes CDR1 MNHEY and CDR2 SVGAGI. This CDR3 contains 13 residues. The CDR3 here is CASSRTGANVLTF. As DNA, the CDR3 is TGTGCCAGCAGTCGGACAGGGGCAAACGTCCTGACTTTC.

This sequence joins TRBV7-2 and TRBJ1-6; 8 bases are shared with TRBD1. The CDR3 runs 14 residues. V was clipped by 6 bases and J by 6 bases; unmatched bases: 4. Germline lookup yields CDR1 SGHTA and CDR2 FQGNSA. Here the CDR3 DNA reads TGTGCCAGCAGACAAGGACAGGGTAATTCACCCCTCCACTTT. Its protein is CASRQGQGNSPLHF. The full variable domain, completed using reference TRBV7-2 and TRBJ1-6, is GAGVSQSPSNKVTEKGKDVELRCDPISGHTALYWYRQSLGQGLEFLIYFQGNSAPDKSGLPSDRFSAERTGGSVSTLTIQRTQQEDSAVYLCASRQGQGNSPLHFGNGTRLTVT.

The CDR3 DNA follows: TGTGCCAGCAGCTCTGATGACAGGGCCTACGAGCAGTACTTC. It translates to CASSSDDRAYEQYF. J is TRBJ2-7 and V is TRBV9; TRBD1 aligns across 7 bases. The CDR3 loop spans 14 amino acids. After removal of 4 bases from V and 2 bases from J, the junction contained 6 bases not matched to a gene. Germline lookup yields CDR1 SGDLS and CDR2 YYNGEE.